This TCR beta chain was identified in a study of shared clonotypes between healthy human individuals. Overall study: CD4 naive and memory got three plates each, CD8 naive two, CD8 memory one. The study's findings and limits: Of the naive CD4 clonotypes, around 5.2% were shared across several donors. The study found lower generation probabilities in non-shared clonotypes than in those shared by all four donors.

Deep-level settings were used for running the assay. The protocol was immunoSEQ multiplex PCR, while the TCRdb copy is restricted to in-frame clones and leaves out a portion. The sample includes some 2,100,000 clones, approximately 94% of them seen just once. Terminally differentiated effector memory CD45RA+ cells were left out of the naive CD8 fraction, which was CD45RO-negative and positively selected for CCR7. This clone was seen a single time. Its specificity is not known. Deletions cut 4 bases from V and 2 bases from J, with 8 bases between. The CDR3 loop spans 13 amino acids. Germline V gives CDR1 SGHDN, CDR2 FVKESK.

This clonotype was obtained from a man aged 18 to 35 in good health. Some clones in this sample may be carry-over from other donors' samples. The chain employs TRBV14 and TRBJ1-1; no definite D call. Specimen: naive CD8+ T cells from PBMCs. The CDR3 loop is CASSLSQNTEAFF. Written as DNA, the CDR3 is TGTGCCAGCAGCCTCTCCCAAAACACTGAAGCTTTCTTT.